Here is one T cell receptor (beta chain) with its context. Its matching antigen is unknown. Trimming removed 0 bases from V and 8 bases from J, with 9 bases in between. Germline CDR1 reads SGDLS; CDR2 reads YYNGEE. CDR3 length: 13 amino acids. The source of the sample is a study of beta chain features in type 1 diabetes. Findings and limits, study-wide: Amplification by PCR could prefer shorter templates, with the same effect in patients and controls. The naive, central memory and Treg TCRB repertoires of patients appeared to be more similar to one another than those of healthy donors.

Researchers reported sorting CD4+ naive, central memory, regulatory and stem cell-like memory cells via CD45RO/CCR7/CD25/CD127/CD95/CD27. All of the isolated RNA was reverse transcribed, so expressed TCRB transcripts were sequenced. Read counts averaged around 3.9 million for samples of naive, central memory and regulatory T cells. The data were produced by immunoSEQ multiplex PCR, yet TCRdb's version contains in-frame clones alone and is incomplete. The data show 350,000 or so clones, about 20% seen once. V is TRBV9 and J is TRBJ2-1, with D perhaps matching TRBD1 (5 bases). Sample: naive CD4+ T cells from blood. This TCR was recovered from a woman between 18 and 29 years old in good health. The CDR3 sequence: CASSVATGDEQFF. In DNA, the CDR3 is TGTGCCAGCAGCGTAGCTACAGGCGATGAGCAGTTCTTC. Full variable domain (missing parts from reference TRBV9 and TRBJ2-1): DSGVTQTPKHLITATGQRVTLRCSPRSGDLSVYWYQQSLDQGLQFLIQYYNGEERAKGNILERFSAQQFPDLHSELNLSSLELGDSALYFCASSVATGDEQFFGPGTRLTVL.